The rows below give T cell receptor beta chains drawn from one sample of a study of response to subunit inactivated influenza vaccine. MiXCR was run by TCRdb on the RT-PCR reads, yielding one entry per CDR3 protein. Counted here are hundreds of thousands of distinct CDR3 sequences, less than 20% occurring once; the ten biggest clones make up approximately 11%. The sequences come from PBMCs from blood, collected more than 4 days after vaccination. The source is a man in his forties or fifties who received an inactivated influenza vaccine. CDR3s include the opening cysteine and the closing phenylalanine or tryptophan. Fields, in order: V gene, clone size, J gene, D gene, CDR3 DNA, CDR3 protein. D genes are given only for firm matches. Part of the rows lack a size; the others show once, few, many or a class for expanded clones.

>TRBV29-1|few|TRBJ2-7|TRBD1
TGCAGCGTTCGGACAGGGTCGGGCGAGCAGTACTTC
CSVRTGSGEQYF
>TRBV14|NA|TRBJ2-7|NA
TGTGCCAGCAGCCAACAGGGCGGGGAGCAGTACTTC
CASSQQGGEQYF
>TRBV4-2|NA|TRBJ1-6|TRBD1
TGTGCCAGCAGCCGGGAGCAGGGGGCAACTTCACCCCTCCACTTT
CASSREQGATSPLHF
>TRBV7-8|NA|TRBJ1-1|TRBD1
TGTGCCAGCAGCTCGACAGGGAGATTTGAAGCTTTCTTT
CASSSTGRFEAFF
>TRBV5-1|NA|TRBJ2-1|TRBD2
TGCGCCAGCAGCTCCTCCGTCGCGGGAGTTTCCAATGAGCAGTTCTTC
CASSSSVAGVSNEQFF
>TRBV7-9|NA|TRBJ2-7|TRBD1
TGTGCCAGCAGTTCCCCGACAGGGGCTGAATCCTACGAGCAGTACTTC
CASSSPTGAESYEQYF
>TRBV13|NA|TRBJ2-1|NA
TGTGCCAGCAGCTTAGGCGCGGGTGTAGGCTACAATGAGCAGTTCTTC
CASSLGAGVGYNEQFF
>TRBV28|many|TRBJ1-1|NA
TGTGCCAGCAGTTTACCCGAAAAGACTGAAGCTTTCTTT
CASSLPEKTEAFF
>TRBV5-6|NA|TRBJ2-2|NA
TGTGCCAGCAGCATTGCTCCCGGGGAGCTGTTTTTT
CASSIAPGELFF
>TRBV12-3/TRBV12-4|few|TRBJ2-6|NA
TGTGCCAGCAGTTTGGGGCGGCGATCTGGGGCCAACGTCCTGACTTTC
CASSLGRRSGANVLTF
>TRBV29-1|few|TRBJ1-1|NA
TGCAGCGTTGCTGACCAGTTCGGGGAGACTGAAGCTTTCTTT
CSVADQFGETEAFF
>TRBV4-3|few|TRBJ2-1|NA
TGCGCCAGCAGCCAAAATAGCGGTGAGCAGTTCTTC
CASSQNSGEQFF
>TRBV24-1|few|TRBJ2-3|NA
TGTGCCACCAGTGATAGGCTGGGCACAGTCTCAGATACGCAGTATTTT
CATSDRLGTVSDTQYF
>TRBV6-1|NA|TRBJ2-3|TRBD1
TGTGCCAGCAGTGTAACCTCGGGACAGCCTCTTCCAGATACGCAGTATTTT
CASSVTSGQPLPDTQYF
>TRBV20-1|few|TRBJ2-7|NA
TGCAGTGCTAGAGATCCTGGCTTAGGACCCTACGAGCAGTACTTC
CSARDPGLGPYEQYF
>TRBV4-2|NA|TRBJ2-7|NA
TGTGCCAGCAGCCCGATGGGCGACGACGAGGACTACGAGCAGTACTTC
CASSPMGDDEDYEQYF
>TRBV28|NA|TRBJ2-5|TRBD1
TGTGCCAGCAGTTCGCCGGGACAGGGATGGGAGACCCAGTACTTC
CASSSPGQGWETQYF
>TRBV7-2|NA|TRBJ1-2|NA
TGTGCCAGCAGCTTAGTCCAGGGAGGCTACACCTTC
CASSLVQGGYTF
>TRBV7-2|NA|TRBJ2-1|TRBD2
TGTGCCAGCAGCTTACGGGGGTGGGCTAGCGGCTACAATGAGCAGTTCTTC
CASSLRGWASGYNEQFF
>TRBV29-1|NA|TRBJ2-3|NA
TGCAGCGTTGTTATAGCGCGAGTGGCAGATACGCAGTATTTT
CSVVIARVADTQYF
>TRBV7-3|once|TRBJ2-2|TRBD1
TGTGCCAGCAGCTTAACGCATACCCGGGACAGGGGGCCGAACACCGGGGAGCTGTTTTTT
CASSLTHTRDRGPNTGELFF
>TRBV3-1|few|TRBJ1-5|TRBD1
TGTGCCAGCAGCCAAAGGGACAGGGCAAATCAGCCCCAGCATTTT
CASSQRDRANQPQHF
>TRBV7-9|NA|TRBJ2-2|TRBD2
TGTGCCAGCAGCCCTGGACTAGCGGCCGGGGAGCTGTTTTTT
CASSPGLAAGELFF
>TRBV6-2/TRBV6-3|NA|TRBJ2-5|NA
TGTGCCAGCATCTCCGGTCTTGGGCAAGAGACCCAGTACTTC
CASISGLGQETQYF
>TRBV24-1|NA|TRBJ2-5|NA
TGTGCCACCAGTGATTCCGGGACTTATTCCGAGACCCAGTACTTC
CATSDSGTYSETQYF
>TRBV7-9|few|TRBJ2-1|NA
TGTGCCAGCAGCTTAATGTCCGTAAGGAACAATGAGCAGTTCTTC
CASSLMSVRNNEQFF
>TRBV14|few|TRBJ2-1|NA
TGTGCCAGCAGCAGTATAGCGGTTATTAATGAGCAGTTCTTC
CASSSIAVINEQFF
>TRBV20-1|few|TRBJ1-1|NA
TGCAGTGCTTCACCATTGGAGCTCGGCATGAACACTGAAGCTTTCTTT
CSASPLELGMNTEAFF
>TRBV20-1|once|TRBJ2-5|TRBD2
TGCAGTGCTAGGACCGGACTAGCGGGGTCCCAAGAGACCCAGTACTTC
CSARTGLAGSQETQYF
>TRBV15|NA|TRBJ2-2|NA
TGTGCCACCAGCAGAGAGACAGTCAGTACCGGGGAGCTGTTTTTT
CATSRETVSTGELFF
>TRBV12-3/TRBV12-4|NA|TRBJ1-1|NA
TGTGCCAGCAGTCCCCTGCAGCGGGGTGAAGCTTTCTTT
CASSPLQRGEAFF
>TRBV7-2|few|TRBJ1-1|NA
TGTGCCAGCAGCTTAGCGCGGACAAGGGAAGACACTGAAGCTTTCTTT
CASSLARTREDTEAFF
>TRBV10-3|many|TRBJ2-2|TRBD1
TGTGCCATCAGTGAGTCTGGGGACAGGAGACCGTCCACCGGGGAGCTGTTTTTT
CAISESGDRRPSTGELFF
>TRBV11-2|few|TRBJ2-7|TRBD1
TGTGCCAGCAGCTTTTGGACAGGGGGCACCGAGCAGTACTTC
CASSFWTGGTEQYF
>TRBV4-3|NA|TRBJ2-3|TRBD2
TGCGCCAGCAGCCAAGATCAGCGGGGGGCGGGCACAGATACGCAGTATTTT
CASSQDQRGAGTDTQYF
>TRBV9|NA|TRBJ2-5|NA
TGTGCCAGCAGCCGGGTAGCTAGGCGGATCCAAGAGACCCAGTACTTC
CASSRVARRIQETQYF
>TRBV4-3|few|TRBJ1-4|NA
TGCGCCAGCAGCCAAGATGTCGGGGGGACCTTTGAAAAACTGTTTTTT
CASSQDVGGTFEKLFF
>TRBV29-1|many|TRBJ2-1|TRBD2
TGCAGCGTTTGGGGTCCCTTAAGCGGGGGCCCCAGGAATGAGCAGTTCTTC
CSVWGPLSGGPRNEQFF
>TRBV29-1|NA|TRBJ2-3|NA
TGCAGCACTCGGACCGAAACAGATACGCAGTATTTT
CSTRTETDTQYF
>TRBV12-3/TRBV12-4|NA|TRBJ2-3|NA
TGTGCCAGCAGACCTCCCCGGGCTGGACGTCGGGATACGCAGTATTTT
CASRPPRAGRRDTQYF
>TRBV7-2|NA|TRBJ1-4|NA
TGTGCCAGCGCTAGCTCCGGGACCCCGTATGAAAAACTGTTTTTT
CASASSGTPYEKLFF
>TRBV28|few|TRBJ2-5|NA
TGTGCCAGCAGTTGGACATCCCTCCGGGAGACCCAGTACTTC
CASSWTSLRETQYF
>TRBV20-1|few|TRBJ1-2|TRBD1
TGCAGTGCTAGGGACAGGGTAGGAGCTAACTATGGCTACACCTTC
CSARDRVGANYGYTF
>TRBV5-1|NA|TRBJ1-1|NA
TGCGCCAGCAGCGTCAGGGTGAGCACTGAAGCTTTCTTT
CASSVRVSTEAFF
>TRBV10-3|few|TRBJ2-3|TRBD1
TGTGCCATCAGTGACAGGGACAGAAAGTCCGATACGCAGTATTTT
CAISDRDRKSDTQYF
>TRBV7-2|many|TRBJ1-5|TRBD1
TGTGCCAGCACCCGACAGGGGGAAGGACAGCCCCAGCATTTT
CASTRQGEGQPQHF
>TRBV10-3|NA|TRBJ1-2|NA
TGTGCCATCAGTAACTCGCCGGGACAACGAAGCCATCGTAACTATGGCTACACCTTC
CAISNSPGQRSHRNYGYTF
>TRBV12-3/TRBV12-4|many|TRBJ2-1|NA
TGTGCCAGCAGTTTCCTCGGGGATGAGCAGTTCTTC
CASSFLGDEQFF
>TRBV20-1|few|TRBJ2-7|TRBD2
TGCAGTGCTCCGACTAGCCAGAACTCCTACGAGCAGTACTTC
CSAPTSQNSYEQYF
>TRBV7-2|few|TRBJ2-4|TRBD2
TGTGCCAGCAGCCCAGCTGGACTAGCATCCATTCAGTACTTC
CASSPAGLASIQYF
>TRBV6-4|few|TRBJ2-1|TRBD1
TGTGCCAGCAGTGATGACAGGGGTGCGGATGAGCAGTTCTTC
CASSDDRGADEQFF
>TRBV5-1|NA|TRBJ2-1|TRBD1
TGCGCCAGCAGCTTGGAAGGGGGCCAATCCTACAATGAGCAGTTCTTC
CASSLEGGQSYNEQFF
>TRBV6-5|many|TRBJ2-7|NA
TGTGCCAGCAGTTACCTGGGGGAGCAGTACTTC
CASSYLGEQYF